This TCR beta chain emerged from a study of spatial heterogeneity in lung cancer. The wider study: Within raw reads, each unique TCR and UMI combination appeared on average more than ten times.

This CDR3 region has 16 residues. The germline V gene encodes CDR1 MGHRA and CDR2 YSYEKL. Trimming took 4 bases from V and 2 from J, leaving 15 bases between them. In the library, each TCR cDNA molecule bore its own unique molecular identifier. TCRdb reanalysed the 5' RACE reads using MiXCR and keeps one entry per CDR3 protein. The sample lists around 89,000 distinct CDR3 sequences; 9.5% to 15% were seen once. The time point is: sample taken at primary tumor resection. Untreated early-stage non-small cell lung cancer patients, roughly 72 in total, were the donors. Whole RNA, isolated from tumor, nontumor lung or frozen PBMC, was sequenced without prior sorting. This clonotype was found many times.

This receptor was obtained from a male donor with early-stage non-small cell lung cancer. The sequencing used PBMCs, collected at surgery. The gene calls are TRBV4-1 and TRBJ1-5, with D possibly being TRBD1 (5 bases). This CDR3 reads CASSLSREAGNQPQHF. In DNA form, the CDR3 reads TGCGCCAGCAGCCTCTCCAGGGAGGCGGGCAATCAGCCCCAGCATTTT.